The clone carrying this TCR beta chain came up a few times. Its antigen is not known. The sample comes from a study of T cell responses to AZD1222 COVID-19 vaccine. CDR3 length: 15 residues. Germline V gene data show CDR1 as MRHNA and CDR2 as SNTAGT. The V and J ends lost 4 bases and 2 bases, in that order; junction bases with no gene match: 7. Study findings and constraints: Spike-specific TCR breadth rose after two AZD1222 doses, and depth rose as well. After the peak T cell response, and only then, were repertoires sampled. Spike as a whole was targeted by vaccine-associated CD4 TCRs, dominant at 160-218 and 743-854.

Libraries were prepared by immunoSEQ multiplex PCR; TCRdb keeps only in-frame clonotypes and omits some of them. The sample lists 150,000 or so clones; about 91% were seen once. The source material was peripheral blood, sampled on day 0 of AZD1222 vaccination. The chain has TRBV6-4 and TRBJ1-2, with TRBD1 matching 7 bases. This clonotype was obtained from an adult in good health. The CDR3 DNA reads as TGTGCCAGCAGTGGACCGGGACAGCCAAACTATGGCTACACCTTC. This gives the protein CASSGPGQPNYGYTF.